The 30 T cell receptor beta chains presented below share a single source sample, sequenced in a study of cytomegalovirus exposure and HLA in healthy donors. A multiplex PCR was run with 60 Vbeta primers and 13 Jbeta primers. Data came from immunoSEQ multiplex PCR; TCRdb stores just in-frame clones and leaves some out. This sample yields around 100,000 clones, of which around 80% are seen a single time; around 6.7% belongs to the top ten. Sample: PBMCs. These receptors came from a man aged 25-40 years in good health and CMV-seronegative.

This clone was seen more than once but under ten times. The chain employs TRBV30 and TRBJ1-6; TRBD1 is a possible D gene (6 bases). The V and J ends lost 7 bases and 7 bases respectively, with 23 bases between them. This CDR3 has 16 residues. Germline CDR1 reads GTSNPN; CDR2 reads SVGIG (reference sequence). CDR3: CASGRRQGFANSPLHF. The CDR3 nucleotides read TGTGCCTCCGGGCGGCGGCAGGGGTTCGCCAATTCACCCCTCCACTTT. The complete variable domain, with remaining parts taken from reference TRBV30 and TRBJ1-6, reads SQTIHQWPATLVQPVGSPLSLECTVEGTSNPNLYWYRQAAGRGLQLLFYSVGIGQISSEVPQNLSASRPQDRQFILSSKKLLLSDSGFYLCASGRRQGFANSPLHFGNGTRLTVT.

The rearrangement uses TRBV28 and TRBJ1-6, with 7 bases identical to TRBD1. Germline V lookup: CDR1 MDHEN, CDR2 SYDVKM. CDR3 size: 15 residues. V was clipped by 1 base and J by 6 bases; unmatched bases: 3. CDR3 nucleotides: TGTGCCAGCAGTTTATCGGACAGGCGTAATTCACCCCTCCACTTT. Translating gives CASSLSDRRNSPLHF.

V is TRBV6-1 and J is TRBJ2-5, with TRBD1 matching over 7 bases. CDR1 and CDR2 from the germline V gene are MNHNS and SASEGT. The CDR3 totals 12 residues. The ends lost 11 bases at V and 3 bases at J; junction bases unmatched: 6. The CDR3: CAGKTGKETQYF. CDR3 in DNA: TGTGCCGGAAAGACAGGGAAAGAGACCCAGTACTTC.

This chain uses TRBV6-5 with TRBJ1-6, with a possible D match to TRBD1 (6 bases). Between the trimmed V and J ends, which lost 0 bases and 5 bases, there was a span of 11 bases. The CDR3 length is 16 residues. Germline CDR1 reads MNHEY; CDR2 reads SVGAGI. This CDR3 is CASSYSSGGDNSPLHF. The CDR3 bases are TGTGCCAGCAGTTACTCGAGTGGGGGCGATAATTCACCCCTCCACTTT.

Only one count was recorded for this clone. V is TRBV25-1 and J is TRBJ2-7, with D maybe TRBD1 (7 bases). V was clipped by 0 bases and J by 3 bases, with 15 bases between them. This CDR3 comprises 16 residues. Germline assignment: CDR1 MGHDK and CDR2 SYGVNS. The CDR3 bases are TGTGCCAGCAGTGAATATTTGCAGGGGGGTTTCTACGAGCAGTACTTC. Encoded protein: CASSEYLQGGFYEQYF.

This clone was detected only a few times. This chain connects TRBV6-5 to TRBJ2-7, with 14 nucleotides matching TRBD2. V dropped 5 bases and J dropped 6; count of bases not matched to a gene: 6. The CDR3 has 15 residues. Germline V gene data show CDR1 as MNHEY and CDR2 as SVGAGI. The CDR3 region is CASSAPGLAGAEQYF. The DNA for the CDR3 is TGTGCCAGCAGTGCCCCGGGACTAGCGGGAGCCGAGCAGTACTTC.

The gene calls are TRBV7-9 and TRBJ2-1; D might be TRBD1 (6 bases). CDR3 length equals 13 residues. V lost 5 bases, J lost 8 bases, and 13 bases lay in between. CDR1 is SEHNR and CDR2 is FQNEAQ in the germline V gene (reference sequence). The CDR3 is CASSQNRDDEQFF. The DNA for the CDR3 is TGTGCCAGCAGCCAAAACAGGGACGATGAGCAGTTCTTC.

This chain joins TRBV2 and TRBJ1-2; tentative D call: TRBD1 (5 bases). The length of the CDR3 is 13 residues. Between the trimmed V and J ends, which lost 4 bases and 0 bases, there was a span of 6 bases. Germline assignment: CDR1 SNHLY and CDR2 FYNNEI. In nucleotides, the CDR3 is TGTGCCAGCAGTGCCAGGGCTAACTATGGCTACACCTTC. Translation: CASSARANYGYTF.

V usage is TRBV5-6 and J usage is TRBJ2-2; TRBD1 matches at 9 bases. The length of the CDR3 is 17 residues. Trimming at V came to 4 bases and at J to 4 bases, leaving 11 bases not matched to a gene. Germline CDR1 SGHDT, CDR2 YYEEEE. The CDR3 here is CASSTTRDRVFTGELFF. The CDR3 DNA reads TGTGCCAGCAGCACTACTAGGGACAGGGTTTTCACCGGGGAGCTGTTTTTT.

In its sample, this clone was seen a few times. The genes are TRBV7-9 and TRBJ1-1; maybe TRBD1 (5 bases). V gave up 5 bases and J gave up 2 bases, with 9 bases separating them. Germline assignment: CDR1 SEHNR and CDR2 FQNEAQ (reference sequence). This CDR3 has 13 residues. CDR3 DNA sequence: TGTGCCAGCAGCAAACAGGAAAACACTGAAGCTTTCTTT. Translated, it gives CASSKQENTEAFF.

This clone was seen only a few times. The CDR3 protein is CASSLDVWDSINTGELFF. The CDR3 DNA follows: TGTGCCAGCAGCTTAGATGTGTGGGACAGCATTAACACCGGGGAGCTGTTTTTT. This chain uses TRBV11-3 with TRBJ2-2; 7 nucleotides match TRBD1. Germline lookup yields CDR1 SGHNT and CDR2 YENEEA. This CDR3 spans 18 amino acids. The trim removed 0 bases at V and 2 bases at J, leaving 9 bases unmatched.

The V gene is TRBV7-9, the J gene TRBJ2-3, with a possible D match to TRBD1 (6 bases). The CDR3 has 15 residues. Deletions cut 5 bases from V and 0 bases from J, with 12 bases between. Germline-derived CDR1 and CDR2 are SEHNR and FQNEAQ (reference sequence). The CDR3 DNA reads as TGTGCCAGCAGCGCCAGGGGTGGGAGCACAGATACGCAGTATTTT. Amino acid sequence: CASSARGGSTDTQYF.

This rearrangement joins TRBV6-1 to TRBJ1-2; the D is unclear. V dropped 3 bases and J dropped 7 bases, with 6 bases sitting between them. CDR1 is MNHNS and CDR2 is SASEGT in the germline V gene. There are 11 residues in the CDR3. The CDR3, as DNA: TGTGCCAGCAGTGATTGGGCTGGCTACACCTTC. It translates to CASSDWAGYTF.

This clone was seen more than once but under ten times. The chain is built from TRBV5-1 and TRBJ1-1, with D perhaps TRBD1 (6 bases). The CDR3 is 15 residues long. CDR1 is SGHRS, CDR2 YFSETQ, per germline. The germline V and J ends were trimmed by 4 bases and 0 bases, with 13 bases remaining between them. CDR3 DNA: TGCGCCAGCAGCCTTTCGGACAGAGTGAACACTGAAGCTTTCTTT. Protein sequence: CASSLSDRVNTEAFF.

The V call is TRBV15, the J call TRBJ2-3, with D possibly matching TRBD2 (6 bases). Between the trimmed V and J ends, which lost 5 bases and 6 bases, there was a span of 12 bases. Per germline, CDR1 LNHNV and CDR2 YYDKDF (reference sequence). The CDR3 has 13 residues. The CDR3 DNA sequence: TGTGCCACCAGCGGACCGGGGGAGGATACGCAGTATTTT. It yields the protein CATSGPGEDTQYF.

V is TRBV10-3 and J is TRBJ1-1, with 7 bases aligning to TRBD1. Germline values: CDR1 ENHRY, CDR2 SYGVKD. This CDR3 is 13 amino acids long. The trim removed 3 bases at V and 9 bases at J, leaving 7 bases unmatched. For the CDR3, the DNA is TGTGCCATCAGTGATACCGGGACAGTACAAGCTTTCTTT. Protein sequence: CAISDTGTVQAFF.

This clone was detected many times. The rearrangement links TRBV6-5 to TRBJ2-6, with a weak D call TRBD1 (5 bases). V dropped 7 bases and J dropped 2 bases, with 9 bases sitting between them. CDR3 size: 14 residues. From germline, CDR1 is MNHEY and CDR2 SVGAGI. Here the CDR3 reads CASKGVTGANVLTF. CDR3 bases: TGTGCCAGCAAAGGGGTGACTGGGGCCAACGTCCTGACTTTC.

This chain uses TRBV27 with TRBJ1-5; TRBD1 matches at 9 bases. Germline V lookup: CDR1 MNHEY, CDR2 SMNVEV (reference sequence). The CDR3 covers 15 residues. J lost 6 bases, V lost 5 bases, and 8 bases had no gene match. For the CDR3, the DNA is TGTGCCAGCAGTCCCTGGACAGGGGCGGGTCAGCCCCAGCATTTT. Translated: CASSPWTGAGQPQHF.

The CDR3 loop is CASRGTGVWEQYF. The CDR3 nucleotides read TGTGCCAGCAGGGGGACAGGAGTTTGGGAGCAGTACTTC. The genes are TRBV6-5 and TRBJ2-7; 8 bases agree with TRBD1. CDR3 length: 13 residues. The trim removed 6 bases at V and 7 bases at J, leaving 8 bases unmatched. Germline lookup yields CDR1 MNHEY and CDR2 SVGAGI.

The V and J genes are TRBV7-8 and TRBJ2-7; TRBD2 is a possible D gene (5 bases). Germline V gene data show CDR1 as SGHVS and CDR2 as FQNEAQ. Trimming removed 1 base at V and 7 bases at J, with 20 bases between. This CDR3 is built from 16 residues. The CDR3 nucleotides are TGTGCCAGCAGCTTAGGACGTCGGGGAAGGGAAGTTGAGCAGTACTTC. Its protein product is CASSLGRRGREVEQYF. The full variable domain, with the rest looked up from reference TRBV7-8 and TRBJ2-7, is GAGVSQSPRYKVAKRGQDVALRCDPISGHVSLFWYQQALGQGPEFLTYFQNEAQLDKSGLPSDRFFAERPEGSVSTLKIQRTQQEDSAVYLCASSLGRRGREVEQYFGPGTRLTVT.

The V gene is TRBV7-2, the J gene TRBJ1-5; D might be TRBD1 (5 bases). The CDR3 covers 15 residues. V lost 5 bases, J lost 4 bases, and 15 bases lay in between. The germline V gene has CDR1 SGHTA and CDR2 FQGNSA. The CDR3 is CASSPFAGQNQPQHF. The CDR3 DNA follows: TGTGCCAGCAGCCCCTTCGCAGGGCAAAATCAGCCCCAGCATTTT.

The chain joins TRBV2 to TRBJ1-3; the D gene is possibly TRBD1 (6 bases). V dropped 1 base and J dropped 0 bases, with 7 bases sitting between them. Germline V lookup: CDR1 SNHLY, CDR2 FYNNEI. The CDR3 is 15 residues long. CDR3 nucleotide sequence: TGTGCCAGCAGTGAAGGCAGGGGCTCTGGAAACACCATATATTTT. This codes for CASSEGRGSGNTIYF. Supplemented by reference TRBV2 and TRBJ1-3, the full variable domain reads EPEVTQTPSHQVTQMGQEVILRCVPISNHLYFYWYRQILGQKVEFLVSFYNNEISEKSEIFDDQFSVERPDGSNFTLKIRSTKLEDSAMYFCASSEGRGSGNTIYFGEGSWLTVV.

The gene calls are TRBV4-3 and TRBJ1-1; 7 bases are shared with TRBD1. The germline V gene has CDR1 LGHNA and CDR2 YSLEER. The CDR3 length is 16 residues. The V gene end was trimmed by 1 base and the J gene end by 2 bases; junction bases not matched to a gene: 7. Here the CDR3 DNA reads TGCGCCAGCAGCCAAGCTGAAGGGGGCGAAAACACTGAAGCTTTCTTT. Its translation is CASSQAEGGENTEAFF.

The sample holds a few counts of this clone. This chain links TRBV4-2 with TRBJ2-1; D not certain. V was trimmed by 7 bases and J by 6 bases, leaving 13 bases between them. Germline V gene sequence: CDR1 LGHNA, CDR2 YNFKEQ. The CDR3 is 13 amino acids. CDR3 protein: CASNKVRGNEQFF. The CDR3 DNA reads as TGTGCCAGCAACAAAGTCAGAGGCAATGAGCAGTTCTTC.

The J gene is TRBJ2-2, the V gene TRBV7-9; a weak D match, TRBD1 (5 bases). CDR3 length equals 14 residues. The V gene lost 5 bases and the J gene lost 5 bases, with 12 bases spanning the gap. Germline assignment: CDR1 SEHNR and CDR2 FQNEAQ (reference sequence). Here the CDR3 DNA reads TGTGCCAGCAGCGCCACCTCAGGGACCGGGGAGCTGTTTTTT. This gives the protein CASSATSGTGELFF.

The chain couples TRBV9 to TRBJ2-3, with 7 bases aligning to TRBD2. CDR1 SGDLS and CDR2 YYNGEE come from the germline V gene. Trimming took 4 bases from V and 4 from J; bases not matched to a gene: 6. There are 14 residues in the CDR3. CDR3 DNA sequence: TGTGCCAGCAGCCTAGGACTAGTCCCAGATACGCAGTATTTT. It yields the protein CASSLGLVPDTQYF.

The rearrangement uses TRBV6-5 and TRBJ2-1; TRBD2 agrees at 11 bases. Trimming cost V 2 bases and J 4 bases; bases outside gene matches: 4. The CDR3 covers 16 residues. In germline, CDR1 is MNHEY, CDR2 SVGAGI. The CDR3 reads CASSYVTSGSYNEQFF. CDR3 nucleotide sequence: TGTGCCAGCAGTTACGTCACTAGCGGGAGTTACAATGAGCAGTTCTTC.

This chain connects TRBV5-1 to TRBJ1-1; 9 nucleotides line up with TRBD1. Trimming took 1 base from V and 4 from J; bases not matched to a gene: 5. The CDR3 contains 15 residues. Per germline, CDR1 SGHRS and CDR2 YFSETQ. This chain's CDR3 is CASSLPQTGGTEAFF. In DNA, the CDR3 is TGCGCCAGCAGCTTGCCTCAGACAGGGGGCACTGAAGCTTTCTTT. Filled out from reference TRBV5-1 and TRBJ1-1, the complete variable domain reads KAGVTQTPRYLIKTRGQQVTLSCSPISGHRSVSWYQQTPGQGLQFLFEYFSETQRNKGNFPGRFSGRQFSNSRSEMNVSTLELGDSALYLCASSLPQTGGTEAFFGQGTRLTVV.

The J gene is TRBJ2-7, the V gene TRBV10-1; TRBD2 matches 10 bases. This CDR3 comprises 14 residues. After removal of 5 bases from V and 5 bases from J, the junction contained 6 bases not matched to a gene. Germline loops: CDR1 WNHNN, CDR2 SYGVQD (reference sequence). CDR3 DNA sequence: TGCGCCAGCAGTCGGACTAGCGGTTATGACGAGCAGTACTTC. Its protein product is CASSRTSGYDEQYF.

This rearrangement joins TRBV5-1 to TRBJ1-5; D is unclear. The germline V gene encodes CDR1 SGHRS and CDR2 YFSETQ. Trimming took 7 bases from V and 0 from J, leaving 14 bases between them. The CDR3 has 15 residues. The CDR3 spells CASVPTTGSNQPQHF. CDR3 nucleotides: TGCGCCAGCGTTCCCACGACGGGTAGCAATCAGCCCCAGCATTTT.